Here is one T cell receptor beta chain with its context. As yet, its antigen is unknown. Losses at the gene ends were 5 bases for V and 3 bases for J; bases not matched to a gene: 7. The CDR3 extends over 15 amino acids. The germline V gene encodes CDR1 KGHSH and CDR2 LQKENI. This sample stems from a study of T cell responses to AZD1222 COVID-19 vaccine. Broader study findings: Clonal diversity was possibly underestimated, and the donors were mostly white British, with more females. Close to half of all spike-specific TCRs reportedly target regions of the variants that are unmutated. Breadth and depth of Spike-specific TCRs rose after two AZD1222 doses.

This table comes from immunoSEQ multiplex PCR, and its TCRdb copy is limited to in-frame clones, with some not included. The table lists 140,000 to 150,000 clones, roughly 92% of them singletons. The source of this sequence is an adult in good health. Sequences were derived from peripheral blood, sampled on day 0 of AZD1222 vaccination. The chain links TRBV18 to TRBJ1-1, with TRBD1 matching over 9 bases. The CDR3, as DNA: TGTGCCAGCTCAGTGACAGGGGGTAGTGACACTGAAGCTTTCTTT. It translates to CASSVTGGSDTEAFF. Combining the CDR3 with reference TRBV18 and TRBJ1-1 gives the whole variable domain NAGVMQNPRHLVRRRGQEARLRCSPMKGHSHVYWYRQLPEEGLKFMVYLQKENIIDESGMPKERFSAEFPKEGPSILRIQQVVRGDSAAYFCASSVTGGSDTEAFFGQGTRLTVV.